A single sample is the source of the 19 T cell receptor beta chains below, sequenced in a study of blood T cells in healthy people across ages. A second PCR of 7 to 11 cycles used a sample-barcoded 5' primer and a J-beta primer mix. MiXCR was run by TCRdb on the 5' RACE reads, yielding one entry per CDR3 protein. Counted here are roughly 730,000 distinct CDR3 sequences, more than 55% occurring once; the ten biggest clones make up roughly 25%. Sequences were obtained from blood. The receptors here all came from a man aged 35-49 years in good health.

The rearrangement uses TRBV7-2 and TRBJ2-5; TRBD2 agrees at 13 bases. The CDR3 length is 16 residues. The germline gives CDR1 SGHTA, CDR2 FQGNSA. With V trimmed by 1 base and J by 5 bases, 4 bases remained unmatched. CDR3 loop: CASSLEGLAGRETQYF. In DNA, the CDR3 is TGTGCCAGCAGCTTAGAGGGACTAGCGGGAAGGGAGACCCAGTACTTC.

On this clonotype: This sequence may be a read error, since a much larger clone differs from it by one base. The chain recombines TRBV12-3 or TRBV12-4 with TRBJ2-3; unclear D gene. This CDR3 has 12 amino acids. Trimming removed 5 bases from V and 3 bases from J, with 6 bases in between. CDR3 loop: CASSLCTDTQYF. CDR3 nucleotides: TGTGCCAGCAGTCTCTGTACAGATACGCAGTATTTT.

The V and J genes are TRBV4-2 and TRBJ2-3; D possibly corresponds to TRBD1 (7 bases). CDR1 is LGHNA, CDR2 YNFKEQ, per germline. With 5 bases removed from V and 0 bases from J, the gap between germline ends came to 15 bases. The CDR3 spans 16 residues. The CDR3 reads CASSTRGEQSTDTQYF. In nucleotides, the CDR3 is TGTGCCAGCAGCACCAGGGGGGAACAAAGCACAGATACGCAGTATTTT.

In DNA form, the CDR3 reads TGTGCCAGTAGGCGGGAGCCCTACGAGCAGTACTTC. Translating it yields CASRREPYEQYF. The chain couples TRBV11-1 to TRBJ2-7; 7 bases are a match to TRBD2. The germline CDR1 and CDR2 sequences are SGHAT and FQDESV (reference sequence). V was pared by 9 bases and J by 2 bases, with 4 bases of the junction left unmatched. The CDR3 totals 12 residues.

DNA of the CDR3: TGCAGTGCTAGCACCGGGACAGGGATGACTGAAGCTTTCTTT. Translating gives CSASTGTGMTEAFF. The chain is built from TRBV20-1 and TRBJ1-1; 9 bases line up with TRBD1. The CDR3 covers 14 residues. With V trimmed by 3 bases and J by 5 bases, 7 bases remained unmatched. From germline, CDR1 is DFQATT and CDR2 SNEGSKA (reference sequence).

As regards this clonotype: This may be a read error: a much more frequent sequence differs by one nucleotide. The rearrangement joins TRBV20-1 to TRBJ2-1; TRBD1 matches at 7 bases. Germline trimming cut 6 bases from V and 5 bases from J; bases unmatched to any gene: 4. The CDR3 spans 12 residues. Germline V gives CDR1 DFQATT, CDR2 SNEGSKA (reference sequence). CDR3 amino acids: CSAGQRHNEQFF. CDR3 coding DNA: TGCAGTGCGGGACAGAGACACAATGAGCAGTTCTTC.

CDR3 nucleotides: TGTGCCAGCGCAGGCCCGACCAAAAACATTCAGTACTTC. Amino acids: CASAGPTKNIQYF. The rearrangement links TRBV28 to TRBJ2-4, with unresolved D. This CDR3 spans 13 amino acids. Deletions cut 8 bases from V and 2 bases from J, with 10 bases between. Germline V gene lookup returns CDR1 MDHEN and CDR2 SYDVKM. Full variable domain (missing parts from reference TRBV28 and TRBJ2-4): DVKVTQSSRYLVKRTGEKVFLECVQDMDHENMFWYRQDPGLGLRLIYFSYDVKMKEKGDIPEGYSVSREKKERFSLILESASTNQTSMYLCASAGPTKNIQYFGAGTRLSVL.

V usage is TRBV10-3 and J usage is TRBJ1-2; D is uncertain. The CDR3 is 17 residues long. V lost 0 bases and J lost 6, with 20 bases in between. Germline-derived CDR1 and CDR2 are ENHRY and SYGVKD. DNA of the CDR3: TGTGCCATCAGTGAGTCGCGTGCGCCATTAGAGGAAGATGGCTACACCTTC. Its translation: CAISESRAPLEEDGYTF.

This chain connects TRBV4-3 to TRBJ2-7, with 7 bases that match TRBD2. There are 17 residues in the CDR3. Per germline, CDR1 LGHNA and CDR2 YSLEER. The J segment lost 0 bases and the V segment lost 0 bases, leaving 8 bases of the junction unmatched. For the CDR3, the DNA is TGCGCCAGCAGCCAAGATCCGGGGGAGGGGCTCTCCTACGAGCAGTACTTC. Translated, it gives CASSQDPGEGLSYEQYF.

This clonotype was picked up a small number of times. The chain combines TRBV7-2 with TRBJ2-1, with 12 bases identical to TRBD1. The ends lost 1 base at V and 4 bases at J; junction bases unmatched: 2. This CDR3 is built from 16 residues. The germline V gene encodes CDR1 SGHTA and CDR2 FQGNSA. The CDR3 DNA follows: TGTGCCAGCAGCTTAGGGGGACAGGGGGCGTACAATGAGCAGTTCTTC. Its protein is CASSLGGQGAYNEQFF.

The chain combines TRBV18 with TRBJ2-1, with 10 bases that match TRBD1. The DNA end favors TRBJ2-7, so the J call may be wrong. The length of the CDR3 is 17 residues. The germline V gene has CDR1 KGHSH and CDR2 LQKENI. The CDR3 is CASSPPQTGGSDNEQYF. CDR3 DNA: TGTGCCAGCTCACCACCCCAGACAGGGGGCTCGGACAATGAGCAGTACTTC.

The sample holds a few counts of this clonotype. This chain joins TRBV4-3 and TRBJ2-7; D unresolved. The V and J ends lost 8 bases and 0 bases respectively, with 2 bases between them. The CDR3 consists of 10 residues. Looked up from germline, CDR1 is LGHNA and CDR2 is YSLEER. The CDR3 sequence: CASHSYEQYF. Here the CDR3 DNA reads TGCGCCAGCCACTCCTACGAGCAGTACTTC.

This clonotype occurred once. This chain uses TRBV20-1 with TRBJ2-2; 7 positions agree with TRBD1. This CDR3 contains 14 residues. CDR1 DFQATT and CDR2 SNEGSKA come from the germline V gene (reference sequence). The junction had 6 bases not matched to a gene; V was cut back by 2 bases and J by 6 bases. The CDR3 nucleotides read TGCAGTGCTAGACGACAGGGAAACGCCGGGGAGCTGTTTTTT. It specifies CSARRQGNAGELFF.

The CDR3 spells CASREGTSGQETQYF. As DNA, the CDR3 is TGTGCCAGCAGGGAAGGGACTAGCGGACAAGAGACCCAGTACTTC. The chain has TRBV7-3 and TRBJ2-5; 11 bases agree with TRBD2. The germline gives CDR1 SGHTA, CDR2 FQGTGA. The CDR3 spans 15 residues. The V gene end was trimmed by 6 bases and the J gene end by 2 bases; junction bases not matched to a gene: 5.

The V gene is TRBV12-3 or TRBV12-4, the J gene TRBJ2-1; D is possibly TRBD2 (7 bases). Trimming took off 6 bases at V and 6 bases at J, with 12 bases between the two ends. The CDR3 runs 13 residues. The CDR3 DNA reads as TGTGCCAGCAGCTCGGGGGGCCCCAATGAGCAGTTCTTC. It yields the protein CASSSGGPNEQFF.

The V call is TRBV12-3 or TRBV12-4, the J call TRBJ2-6, with D perhaps matching TRBD1 (6 bases). The CDR3 spans 15 residues. V was trimmed by 6 bases and J by 4 bases, leaving 13 bases between them. This CDR3 is CASRLRGGGANVLTF. DNA of the CDR3: TGTGCCAGCAGGCTCAGGGGTGGAGGGGCCAACGTCCTGACTTTC.

This chain links TRBV28 with TRBJ2-5; D gene uncertain. The V end lost 3 bases, the J end lost 2 bases, and 13 bases lay between the germline ends. Germline CDR1 and CDR2: MDHEN and SYDVKM. The CDR3 has 15 residues. CDR3: CASSFSGRRQETQYF. The CDR3 coding sequence is TGTGCCAGCAGTTTCTCGGGCAGGAGACAAGAGACCCAGTACTTC.

This rearrangement joins TRBV3-1 to TRBJ2-6; 9 bases match TRBD1. The V gene end was trimmed by 4 bases and the J gene end by 4 bases; junction bases not matched to a gene: 2. The CDR3 sequence is 15 residues long. Looked up from germline, CDR1 is LGHDT and CDR2 is YNNKEL (reference sequence). For the CDR3, the DNA is TGTGCCAGCAGCCGGACAGGGGTAGGGGCCAACGTCCTGACTTTC. As protein: CASSRTGVGANVLTF. Together with reference TRBV3-1 and TRBJ2-6, the CDR3 gives the full variable domain: DTAVSQTPKYLVTQMGNDKSIKCEQNLGHDTMYWYKQDSKKFLKIMFSYNNKELIINETVPNRFSPKSPDKAHLNLHINSLELGDSAVYFCASSRTGVGANVLTFGAGSRLTVL.

This clonotype has just a few counts. The chain links TRBV6-5 to TRBJ2-5, with TRBD1 matching 7 bases. With the DNA end fitting TRBJ2-7 better, the J assignment may be wrong. Per the germline V gene, CDR1 is MNHEY and CDR2 is SVGAGI. The length of the CDR3 is 13 residues. The CDR3 DNA reads as TGTGCCAGCAGTACCGGGACAGTCTACGAGCAGTACTTC. Translating gives CASSTGTVYEQYF.